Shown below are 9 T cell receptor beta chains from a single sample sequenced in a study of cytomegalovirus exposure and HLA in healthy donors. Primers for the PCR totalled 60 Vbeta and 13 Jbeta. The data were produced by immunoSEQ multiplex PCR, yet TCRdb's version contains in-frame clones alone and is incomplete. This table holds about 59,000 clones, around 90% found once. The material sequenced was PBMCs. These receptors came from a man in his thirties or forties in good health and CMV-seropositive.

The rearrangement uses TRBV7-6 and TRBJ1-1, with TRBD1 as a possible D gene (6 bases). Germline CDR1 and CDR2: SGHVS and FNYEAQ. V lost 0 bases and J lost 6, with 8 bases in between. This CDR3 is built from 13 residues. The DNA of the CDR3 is TGTGCCAGCAGCTTAGCAGGGGGAGCTGAAGCTTTCTTT. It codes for CASSLAGGAEAFF.

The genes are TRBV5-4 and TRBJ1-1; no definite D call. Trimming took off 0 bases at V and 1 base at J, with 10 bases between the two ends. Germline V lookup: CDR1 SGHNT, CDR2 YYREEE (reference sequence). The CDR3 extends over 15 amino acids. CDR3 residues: CASSLEGRANTEAFF. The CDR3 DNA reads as TGTGCCAGCAGCTTGGAAGGGCGGGCGAACACTGAAGCTTTCTTT.

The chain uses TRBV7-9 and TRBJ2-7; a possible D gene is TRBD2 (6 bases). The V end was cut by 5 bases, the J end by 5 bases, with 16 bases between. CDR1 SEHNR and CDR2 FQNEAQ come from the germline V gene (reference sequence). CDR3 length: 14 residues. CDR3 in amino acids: CASSRPRGGDEQYF. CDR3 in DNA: TGTGCCAGCAGCCGGCCCCGCGGAGGGGACGAGCAGTACTTC.

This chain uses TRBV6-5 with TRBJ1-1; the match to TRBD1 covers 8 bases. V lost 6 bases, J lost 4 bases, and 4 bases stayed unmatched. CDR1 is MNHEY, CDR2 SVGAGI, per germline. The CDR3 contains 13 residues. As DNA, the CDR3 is TGTGCCAGCAGGTGGACAGGGAGCACTGAAGCTTTCTTT. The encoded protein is CASRWTGSTEAFF.

In nucleotides, the CDR3 is TGTGCCAGCAGCTTATGGCTAGCGGGAGAATCCTACAATGAGCAGTTCTTC. It encodes CASSLWLAGESYNEQFF. The J gene is TRBJ2-1, the V gene TRBV7-2; 10 bases align to TRBD2. This CDR3 has 17 residues. V shed 2 bases and J 1 base; nucleotides not matched to a gene: 5. Germline lookup yields CDR1 SGHTA and CDR2 FQGNSA.

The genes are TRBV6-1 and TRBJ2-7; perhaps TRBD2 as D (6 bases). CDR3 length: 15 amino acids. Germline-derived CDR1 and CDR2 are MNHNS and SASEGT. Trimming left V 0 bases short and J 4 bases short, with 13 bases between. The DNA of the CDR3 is TGTGCCAGCAGTGAAGCGAGCGGAGGGCCATACGAGCAGTACTTC. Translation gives CASSEASGGPYEQYF.

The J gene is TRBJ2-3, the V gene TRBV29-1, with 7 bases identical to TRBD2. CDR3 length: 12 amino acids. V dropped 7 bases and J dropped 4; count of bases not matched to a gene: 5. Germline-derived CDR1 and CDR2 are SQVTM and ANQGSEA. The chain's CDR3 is CSGGGSADTQYF. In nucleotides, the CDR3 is TGCAGCGGGGGGGGTTCGGCAGATACGCAGTATTTT.

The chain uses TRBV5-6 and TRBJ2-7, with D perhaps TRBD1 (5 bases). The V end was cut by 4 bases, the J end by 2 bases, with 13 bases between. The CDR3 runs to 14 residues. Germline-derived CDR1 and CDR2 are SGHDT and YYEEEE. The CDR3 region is CASSPGRGTYEQYF. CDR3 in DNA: TGTGCCAGCAGCCCCGGAAGGGGTACCTACGAGCAGTACTTC.

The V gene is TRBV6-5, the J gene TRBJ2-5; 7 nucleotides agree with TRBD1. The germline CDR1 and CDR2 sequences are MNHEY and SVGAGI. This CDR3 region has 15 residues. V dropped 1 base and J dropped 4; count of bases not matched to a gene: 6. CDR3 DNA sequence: TGTGCCAGCAGTTACTTTCCAGGGGGTGGAGAGACCCAGTACTTC. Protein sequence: CASSYFPGGGETQYF.